The sequence of this T cell receptor (beta chain) was determined in a study of T cell changes during pregnancy in multiple sclerosis. The CDR3 sequence is 12 residues long. Germline-derived CDR1 and CDR2 are SEHNR and FQNEAQ (reference sequence). V was cut by 2 bases and J by 8 bases, with 4 bases left in between. Sequencing used immunoSEQ multiplex PCR; TCRdb keeps in-frame clones, though not all of them. The table has about 59,000 clones, roughly nine tenths seen once. The clonotype originates from a female donor with multiple sclerosis, enrolled in a pregnancy study. The sample was peripheral blood, taken before pregnancy. J is TRBJ1-6 and V is TRBV7-9; no clear D gene. The CDR3 loop reads CASSLTDSPLHF. The CDR3 coding sequence is TGTGCCAGCAGCTTAACGGATTCACCCCTCCACTTT. The full variable domain, rest sourced from reference TRBV7-9 and TRBJ1-6, is DTGVSQNPRHKITKRGQNVTFRCDPISEHNRLYWYRQTLGQGPEFLTYFQNEAQLEKSRLLSDRFSAERPKGSFSTLEIQRTEQGDSAMYLCASSLTDSPLHFGNGTRLTVT.